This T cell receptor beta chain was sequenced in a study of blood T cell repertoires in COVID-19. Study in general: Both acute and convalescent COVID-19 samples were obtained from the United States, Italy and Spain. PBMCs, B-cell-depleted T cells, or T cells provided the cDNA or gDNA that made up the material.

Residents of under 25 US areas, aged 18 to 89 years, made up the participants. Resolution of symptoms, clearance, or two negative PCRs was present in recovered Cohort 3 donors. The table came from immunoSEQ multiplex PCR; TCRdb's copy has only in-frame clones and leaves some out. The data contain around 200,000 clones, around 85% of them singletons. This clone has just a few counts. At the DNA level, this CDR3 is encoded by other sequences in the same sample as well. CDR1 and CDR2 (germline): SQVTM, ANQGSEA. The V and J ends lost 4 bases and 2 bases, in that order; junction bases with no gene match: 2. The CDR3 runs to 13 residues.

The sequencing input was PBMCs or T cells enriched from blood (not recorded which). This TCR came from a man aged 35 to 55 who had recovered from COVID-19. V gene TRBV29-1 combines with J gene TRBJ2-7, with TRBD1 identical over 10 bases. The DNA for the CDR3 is TGCAGCGTTGGGACAGGGGGGGCCTACGAGCAGTACTTC. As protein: CSVGTGGAYEQYF.